Included here is one T cell receptor (beta chain) sequence, with context. This clone has only one observation. Its binding antigen is unknown. The record has no base qualities; no much larger clone is one base away. The CDR3 regions of human TCRbeta chains were analyzed by immunosequencing. As for how the authors treated the data: Repertoire TCRs were checked for matches against a reference library of SARS-CoV-2-specific TCRs that had been generated using the MIRA antigen-specificity platform. Breadth was defined as the fraction of unique TCRs that were SARS-CoV-2-associated. Depth was defined as the fraction of total T cells that were SARS-CoV-2-associated. Using the MIRA data, each spike-specific TCR was mapped to the spike region that the TCR reacts to and placed in a CD4 or CD8 class. Log10-transformed breadth and depth values were compared by one-way ANOVA with Sidak's multiple comparisons tests. Here the immuneACCESS table is served through TCRdb, limited to in-frame sequences with V and J called. Missing clones are a known gap in these copies; in checked studies unresolved V genes cover under half, and the rest lacks a known reason. That table gives V, J and clone size, and the DNA gave D and trimming. In this sample the table shows about 120,000 clones, roughly nine tenths of which occur a single time. The leading ten clones occupy 1.7% of the sample.

The time point label corresponds to: baseline before first vaccination. Vaccinee samples came from UK trials COV001 and COV002, including a single-blind randomized controlled phase 2/3 trial of AZD1222 (ChAdOx1 nCoV-19) in healthy adults. For TCRbeta chain sequencing, PBMC samples were collected from trial participants at day 0 and at day 28 after the second dose. The data stem from a study of T cell responses to AZD1222 COVID-19 vaccine (TCRdb year 2021). Study-level background: AZD1222 recipients with second doses at about 4 weeks or about 12 weeks were pooled, because spike-specific TCR depth and breadth did not differ between schedules. TCR sequencing covered 233 trial participants: around 210 given two doses of AZD1222 and about 26 given two doses of MenACWY control vaccine. Trial participants were enrolled into age subgroups of 18-55, 56-69 and 70-plus years, which contained around 150, 28 and 57 TCR-sequenced participants, respectively. Points the paper makes about the study in general: Most participants were white British and females outnumbered males, and the authors suggested that clonal diversity may have been underestimated. Conclusions about previously exposed vaccinees were limited because only six or seven AZD1222 recipients were SARS-CoV-2 seropositive at baseline. In the small 56-69-year group, the increase in depth fell short of significance, most likely because of low power. No day 14 peak-response samples were available, so repertoires were characterized only after the peak T cell response. Spike-specific TCR breadth and depth rose significantly after two AZD1222 doses compared with day 0 and with MenACWY recipients. CD4 TCRs associated with the vaccine covered the entire spike protein, and the dominant responses were in regions 160-218 and 743-854. Reportedly, almost half of the unique spike-specific TCRs recognized epitopes lying outside the regions that are mutated in the B.1.351 and B.1.1.7 variants.

The CDR3 covers 14 residues, taking in both the cysteine and the phenylalanine. Only the CDR3 DNA is retained, 42 bases long and in frame from the first base. CDR1 and CDR2 are read off the germline V gene (reference sequence) as SEHNR and FQNEAQ. Between the V and J ends, shortened by 2 bases and 5 bases respectively, the junction contains 12 bases. This chain joins TRBV7-9 to TRBJ1-1; confidence is insufficient to name the D gene. The material was peripheral blood, obtained on day 0 of AZD1222 vaccination. The sequence was obtained from an adult in good health. The DNA sequence is as follows: TGTGCCAGCAGCTTAACGACACAATCAACTGAAGCTTTCTTT. This yields the protein CASSLTTQSTEAFF.